Presented here are 27 T cell receptor beta chains from one specimen sequenced in a study of blood T cell repertoires in COVID-19. Sequenced by immunoSEQ multiplex PCR; TCRdb stores in-frame clones only, minus some. Of 210,000 or so clones in the sample, roughly 85% are singletons; the top ten hold less than 14%. The sample was PBMCs or T cells enriched from blood (not recorded which). These receptors were collected from a man aged 30 to 45 who had recovered from COVID-19.

The chain has TRBV18 and TRBJ2-7; 8 nucleotides line up with TRBD1. Trimming took 1 base from V and 7 from J; bases not matched to a gene: 3. Germline CDR1 KGHSH, CDR2 LQKENI. This CDR3 is built from 13 residues. The CDR3 coding sequence is TGTGCCAGCTCACCACGGACAGGGCTAGAGCAGTACTTC. It is translated as CASSPRTGLEQYF.

The chain recombines TRBV19 with TRBJ1-2, with TRBD1 matching over 11 bases. CDR3 length equals 14 residues. The germline CDR1 and CDR2 sequences are LNHDA and SQIVND (reference sequence). Germline trimming cut 6 bases from V and 3 bases from J; bases unmatched to any gene: 3. CDR3 in amino acids: CASSTGQGDYGYTF. Here the CDR3 DNA reads TGTGCCAGTAGCACGGGACAGGGGGACTATGGCTACACCTTC.

V gene TRBV2 combines with J gene TRBJ2-7; TRBD1 matches at 7 bases. This CDR3 is 13 amino acids long. Unmatched junction bases numbered 3, after V lost 5 bases and J lost 2 bases. CDR1 and CDR2 (germline): SNHLY, FYNNEI. The CDR3 bases are TGTGCCAGCAGTAATGACAGGGCCTACGAGCAGTACTTC. Protein sequence: CASSNDRAYEQYF. The full variable domain, its missing parts supplied by reference TRBV2 and TRBJ2-7, is EPEVTQTPSHQVTQMGQEVILRCVPISNHLYFYWYRQILGQKVEFLVSFYNNEISEKSEIFDDQFSVERPDGSNFTLKIRSTKLEDSAMYFCASSNDRAYEQYFGPGTRLTVT.

V and J are TRBV7-9 and TRBJ2-1; 10 bases match TRBD1. J was trimmed by 5 bases and V by 3 bases; bases with no gene match: 4. Germline V lookup: CDR1 SEHNR, CDR2 FQNEAQ (reference sequence). The CDR3 loop spans 15 amino acids. The CDR3 coding sequence is TGTGCCAGCAGCTTTGCCGGGACAGGGGACAATGAGCAGTTCTTC. Its protein is CASSFAGTGDNEQFF.

The J gene is TRBJ2-5, the V gene TRBV2, with D perhaps matching TRBD1 (5 bases). V lost 6 bases and J 7 bases, leaving 15 bases between the germline ends. CDR3 length: 13 amino acids. Germline V gives CDR1 SNHLY, CDR2 FYNNEI. As DNA, the CDR3 is TGTGCCAGCAGCGTCAGTAGGGGTTCGACCCAGTACTTC. Translation: CASSVSRGSTQYF.

This chain joins TRBV2 and TRBJ1-2, with a possible D match to TRBD1 (6 bases). The germline CDR1 and CDR2 sequences are SNHLY and FYNNEI. V was shortened by 6 bases and J by 8 bases, with 16 bases between the two germline ends. The CDR3 runs to 13 residues. This CDR3 is CASSETGPGGYTF. The CDR3 DNA reads as TGTGCCAGCAGCGAAACAGGGCCGGGAGGCTACACCTTC.

The chain couples TRBV18 to TRBJ1-3, with 7 nucleotides matching TRBD1. Germline V lookup: CDR1 KGHSH, CDR2 LQKENI. The CDR3 covers 16 residues. V lost 0 bases, J lost 2 bases, and 4 bases stayed unmatched. CDR3: CASSPPATGPGNTIYF. Written as DNA, the CDR3 is TGTGCCAGCTCACCACCGGCGACAGGGCCTGGAAACACCATATATTTT.

The V gene is TRBV18, the J gene TRBJ1-1, with 10 bases matching TRBD1. J gave up 3 bases and V 5 bases, and 6 bases lay outside the gene matches. The CDR3 sequence is 15 residues long. CDR1 KGHSH and CDR2 LQKENI come from the germline V gene. The chain's CDR3 is CASSKVGQGDTEAFF. The CDR3 coding sequence is TGTGCCAGCTCAAAAGTCGGACAGGGGGACACTGAAGCTTTCTTT.

Here the CDR3 DNA reads TGTGCCAGCAATCGAGCGGGAGCGAACACCGGGGAGCTGTTTTTT. Translation gives CASNRAGANTGELFF. The chain combines TRBV6-5 with TRBJ2-2, with 8 bases lining up with TRBD2. CDR1 MNHEY and CDR2 SVGAGI come from the germline V gene. Germline trimming cut 7 bases from V and 0 bases from J; bases unmatched to any gene: 4. The CDR3 totals 15 residues.

This chain joins TRBV6-1 and TRBJ2-7; D perhaps matches TRBD1 (6 bases). CDR1 is MNHNS, CDR2 SASEGT, per germline. The V gene lost 3 bases and the J gene lost 2 bases, with 11 bases spanning the gap. The CDR3 extends over 14 amino acids. The CDR3 reads CASSDAGTTYEQYF. CDR3 nucleotide sequence: TGTGCCAGCAGTGATGCCGGGACAACCTACGAGCAGTACTTC.

This rearrangement joins TRBV11-2 to TRBJ1-2; a weak D match, TRBD1 (5 bases). CDR1 and CDR2 (germline): SGHAT, FQNNGV. V shed 5 bases and J shed 6 bases, with 22 bases lying between them. This CDR3 has 16 residues. The CDR3 DNA reads as TGTGCCAGCAGCCCAAGTCAGGGTCTTCCCGTGGATGGCTACACCTTC. It translates to CASSPSQGLPVDGYTF.

The chain employs TRBV18 and TRBJ1-2; D might be TRBD1 (6 bases). Germline V gene lookup returns CDR1 KGHSH and CDR2 LQKENI. There are 13 residues in the CDR3. V was trimmed by 6 bases and J by 6 bases, leaving 14 bases between them. CDR3 region: CASSLQTGDGYTF. The CDR3 nucleotides read TGTGCCAGCTCCCTACAGACAGGAGATGGCTACACCTTC.

V is TRBV6-5 and J is TRBJ1-2, with TRBD1 as a possible D gene (5 bases). V was cut by 4 bases and J by 8 bases, with 17 bases left in between. This CDR3 has 14 amino acids. Germline V gene data show CDR1 as MNHEY and CDR2 as SVGAGI. The CDR3 DNA sequence: TGTGCCAGCAGTTTAGGGGCCCCTTTGCAGGGCTACACCTTC. Translation gives CASSLGAPLQGYTF.

This sequence joins TRBV28 and TRBJ1-5; TRBD1 matches at 9 bases. Germline trimming cut 6 bases from V and 4 bases from J; bases unmatched to any gene: 7. The CDR3 covers 15 residues. Germline V lookup: CDR1 MDHEN, CDR2 SYDVKM. The chain's CDR3 is CASRTGGWGNQPQHF. CDR3 DNA: TGTGCCAGCAGGACAGGGGGTTGGGGTAATCAGCCCCAGCATTTT.

This sequence joins TRBV6-2 or TRBV6-3 and TRBJ1-1; D remains unclear. This CDR3 spans 15 amino acids. V lost 2 bases, J lost 5 bases, and 15 bases lay in between. Germline V gene lookup returns CDR1 MNHEY and CDR2 SVGEGT. The CDR3 region has the DNA TGTGCCAGCAGTTACAAAAGAAGAGGGTGGACTGAAGCTTTCTTT. Translating gives CASSYKRRGWTEAFF.

The chain recombines TRBV5-1 with TRBJ2-1; 7 bases are shared with TRBD1. This CDR3 comprises 14 residues. Losses at the gene ends were 3 bases for V and 5 bases for J; bases not matched to a gene: 5. Germline V lookup: CDR1 SGHRS, CDR2 YFSETQ. This chain's CDR3 is CASSSRTGDNEQFF. CDR3 sequence (DNA): TGCGCCAGCAGCTCTCGGACAGGAGACAATGAGCAGTTCTTC.

This clone was seen only once. The rearrangement links TRBV4-3 to TRBJ1-2; D is ambiguous. Germline CDR1 LGHNA, CDR2 YSLEER. The CDR3 contains 14 residues. The V and J ends lost 0 bases and 5 bases respectively, with 10 bases between them. The CDR3 here is CASSQERPGYGYTF. DNA for the CDR3: TGCGCCAGCAGCCAAGAGAGGCCGGGATATGGCTACACCTTC.

The chain employs TRBV5-5 and TRBJ2-3; D might be TRBD1 (6 bases). Between the trimmed V and J ends, which lost 4 bases and 3 bases, there was a span of 18 bases. The CDR3 is 16 amino acids. CDR1 and CDR2 from the germline V gene are SGHKS and YYEKEE (reference sequence). CDR3: CASSPGVGTYTDTQYF. DNA for the CDR3: TGTGCCAGCAGCCCTGGGGTCGGGACATATACAGATACGCAGTATTTT. The full variable domain, its missing parts supplied by reference TRBV5-5 and TRBJ2-3, is DAGVTQSPTHLIKTRGQQVTLRCSPISGHKSVSWYQQVLGQGPQFIFQYYEKEERGRGNFPDRFSARQFPNYSSELNVNALLLGDSALYLCASSPGVGTYTDTQYFGPGTRLTVL.

In DNA form, the CDR3 reads TGTGCCATCAGTGAGCAGTATAGCAATCAGCCCCAGCATTTT. Its translation is CAISEQYSNQPQHF. V is TRBV10-3 and J is TRBJ1-5; D ambiguous. This CDR3 comprises 14 residues. V shed 2 bases and J shed 0 bases, with 5 bases lying between them. In germline, CDR1 is ENHRY, CDR2 SYGVKD.

A few counts support this clone. The J gene is TRBJ1-1, the V gene TRBV29-1, with a possible D match to TRBD1 (6 bases). V was cut by 5 bases and J by 1 base, with 11 bases left in between. This CDR3 is built from 13 residues. Germline loops: CDR1 SQVTM, CDR2 ANQGSEA. DNA of the CDR3: TGCAGCGTTCTCACAGGGACGAACACTGAAGCTTTCTTT. Translating gives CSVLTGTNTEAFF.

J is TRBJ2-2 and V is TRBV10-2; perhaps TRBD2 as D (6 bases). The CDR3 totals 12 residues. Trimming removed 10 bases from V and 7 bases from J, with 13 bases in between. CDR1 WSHSY and CDR2 SAAADI come from the germline V gene. Here the CDR3 reads CATSWRGGELFF. The CDR3 DNA follows: TGCGCCACCTCGTGGAGGGGCGGGGAGCTGTTTTTT.

The J gene is TRBJ2-2, the V gene TRBV4-2; the match to TRBD2 covers 9 bases. Germline V gene lookup returns CDR1 LGHNA and CDR2 YNFKEQ. The CDR3 has 16 amino acids. J gave up 5 bases and V 0 bases, and 4 bases lay outside the gene matches. DNA for the CDR3: TGTGCCAGCAGCCAAGATGCGGGAGGGCGAACCGGGGAGCTGTTTTTT. This encodes CASSQDAGGRTGELFF.

This chain connects TRBV18 to TRBJ1-1, with D tentatively TRBD1 (6 bases). Germline V gene data show CDR1 as KGHSH and CDR2 as LQKENI. V lost 3 bases and J lost 1, with 9 bases in between. This CDR3 is 14 amino acids long. CDR3 region: CASSPDSSNTEAFF. The CDR3 DNA is TGTGCCAGCTCACCGGACAGCTCGAACACTGAAGCTTTCTTT. Combining the CDR3 with reference TRBV18 and TRBJ1-1 gives the whole variable domain NAGVMQNPRHLVRRRGQEARLRCSPMKGHSHVYWYRQLPEEGLKFMVYLQKENIIDESGMPKERFSAEFPKEGPSILRIQQVVRGDSAAYFCASSPDSSNTEAFFGQGTRLTVV.

The genes are TRBV19 and TRBJ2-2; 14 bases are a match to TRBD2. Losses at the gene ends were 9 bases for V and 3 bases for J; bases not matched to a gene: 12. The CDR3 runs 18 residues. The germline gives CDR1 LNHDA, CDR2 SQIVND (reference sequence). The CDR3 nucleotides are TGTGCCAGACACCCCGGGACTAGCGGGAGAGTTGACACCGGGGAGCTGTTTTTT. Protein product: CARHPGTSGRVDTGELFF.

The rearrangement links TRBV4-3 to TRBJ1-3; D is ambiguous. This CDR3 has 16 amino acids. The germline CDR1 and CDR2 sequences are LGHNA and YSLEER. V lost 1 base and J lost 0, with 10 bases in between. The CDR3: CASSQGEESSGNTIYF. The DNA for the CDR3 is TGCGCCAGCAGCCAAGGAGAGGAAAGCTCTGGAAACACCATATATTTT.

The genes are TRBV7-2 and TRBJ1-5, with D uncertain. Germline V gives CDR1 SGHTA, CDR2 FQGNSA. V lost 5 bases and J 3 bases, leaving 5 bases between the germline ends. This CDR3 comprises 12 residues. CDR3 residues: CASSPYNQPQHF. The CDR3 DNA reads as TGTGCCAGCAGCCCCTACAATCAGCCCCAGCATTTT.

V gene TRBV7-9 combines with J gene TRBJ1-5; no clear D. V lost 3 bases, J lost 5 bases, and 5 bases lay in between. Germline V CDR1 and CDR2: SEHNR, FQNEAQ (reference sequence). The CDR3 length is 12 residues. DNA of the CDR3: TGTGCCAGCAGCTTGATAGATCAGCCCCAGCATTTT. Its translation is CASSLIDQPQHF.